The 9 T cell receptor beta chains given below trace back to one sample, sequenced in a study of cytomegalovirus exposure and HLA in healthy donors. The PCR was carried out with 60 Vbeta primers and 13 Jbeta primers. Libraries were prepared by immunoSEQ multiplex PCR; TCRdb keeps only in-frame clonotypes and omits some of them. The sample table includes about 120,000 clones. Sequences were obtained from PBMCs. These TCRs come from a man aged 18 to 30 in good health and CMV-seronegative.

V gene TRBV2 combines with J gene TRBJ1-3; D may be TRBD1 (5 bases). This CDR3 is 12 amino acids long. V lost 8 bases and J lost 3, with 8 bases in between. The germline V gene has CDR1 SNHLY and CDR2 FYNNEI. The CDR3 coding sequence is TGTGCCAGCGGGGGGGGTGGAAACACCATATATTTT. It specifies CASGGGGNTIYF.

The V gene is TRBV7-9, the J gene TRBJ1-2, with D unclear. Between the trimmed V and J ends, which lost 1 base and 4 bases, there was a span of 10 bases. CDR1 and CDR2 (germline): SEHNR, FQNEAQ (reference sequence). This CDR3 is built from 14 residues. The CDR3 DNA reads TGTGCCAGCAGCTTAGGAACGGCTAGCTATGGCTACACCTTC. Protein product: CASSLGTASYGYTF.

This CDR3 reads CASSSSGQNTDTQYF. In DNA, the CDR3 is TGTGCCAGCAGTTCCTCAGGTCAGAACACAGATACGCAGTATTTT. The rearrangement uses TRBV27 and TRBJ2-3; D is undetermined. Deletions cut 4 bases from V and 2 bases from J, with 13 bases between. CDR3 length equals 15 residues. Germline CDR1 reads MNHEY; CDR2 reads SMNVEV (reference sequence).

V gene TRBV15 combines with J gene TRBJ2-5; 7 nucleotides align to TRBD1. V shed 3 bases and J 5 bases; nucleotides not matched to a gene: 9. Germline V gives CDR1 LNHNV, CDR2 YYDKDF (reference sequence). CDR3 length equals 15 residues. The CDR3 nucleotides read TGTGCCACCAGCAGGACTACAGGGGTATGGGAGACCCAGTACTTC. It yields the protein CATSRTTGVWETQYF.

V usage is TRBV27 and J usage is TRBJ2-7; 8 bases agree with TRBD1. Germline loops: CDR1 MNHEY, CDR2 SMNVEV (reference sequence). Trimming removed 4 bases from V and 1 base from J; junction bases left unmatched: 3. This CDR3 comprises 14 residues. CDR3 loop: CASSSRGLSYEQYF. As DNA, the CDR3 is TGTGCCAGCAGTTCCAGGGGGCTGTCCTACGAGCAGTACTTC.

V and J are TRBV5-1 and TRBJ1-2; 7 positions agree with TRBD1. The V segment lost 6 bases and the J segment 8 bases; nucleotides outside the gene matches: 10. From germline, CDR1 is SGHRS and CDR2 YFSETQ. The length of the CDR3 is 13 residues. The CDR3 region is CASTKDRTGGYTF. CDR3 DNA: TGCGCCAGCACCAAGGACAGGACTGGCGGCTACACCTTC.

V is TRBV5-1 and J is TRBJ1-4; D is possibly TRBD1 (6 bases). This CDR3 is built from 15 residues. Trimming shortened V by 0 bases and J by 8 bases, and 14 bases separated the two germline ends. Germline V gives CDR1 SGHRS, CDR2 YFSETQ. The CDR3 DNA is TGCGCCAGCAGCTTGGAGGGGGGGGTAGGAGAAAAACTGTTTTTT. Its protein product is CASSLEGGVGEKLFF.

The chain links TRBV9 to TRBJ1-1; 7 nucleotides agree with TRBD1. With V trimmed by 4 bases and J by 5 bases, 11 bases remained unmatched. The CDR3 loop spans 15 amino acids. Germline V gene lookup returns CDR1 SGDLS and CDR2 YYNGEE. DNA of the CDR3: TGTGCCAGCAGCCCCTGGGACAGCGCTTCAACTGAAGCTTTCTTT. Its protein is CASSPWDSASTEAFF. Full variable domain (missing parts from reference TRBV9 and TRBJ1-1): DSGVTQTPKHLITATGQRVTLRCSPRSGDLSVYWYQQSLDQGLQFLIQYYNGEERAKGNILERFSAQQFPDLHSELNLSSLELGDSALYFCASSPWDSASTEAFFGQGTRLTVV.

This rearrangement joins TRBV7-3 to TRBJ1-1; 9 bases are shared with TRBD1. Losses at the gene ends were 1 base for V and 7 bases for J; bases not matched to a gene: 10. CDR1 is SGHTA, CDR2 FQGTGA, per germline. The CDR3 consists of 16 residues. CDR3 residues: CASSLKRGTGHVEAFF. In DNA form, the CDR3 reads TGTGCCAGCAGCTTAAAGAGAGGGACAGGGCATGTTGAAGCTTTCTTT.